The clone carrying this T cell receptor (beta chain) came up once. Its specificity is unknown. This entry comes from a study of vaccination and CD4 T cells after COVID-19. Notes on the study in general: In median terms, SARS-CoV-2-reactive clonotypes went from approximately 23 to 38, a nonsignificant rise.

Oncomine TCR Beta short-read sequencing was applied to DNA from cultured CD4+ T cells. Genomic DNA was taken out of cultured CD4+ T cells by extraction. TCRdb re-analysed the PCR reads in MiXCR, keeping a single row per CDR3 protein. The table lists around 9,500 distinct CDR3 sequences, 34% of them singletons. Treatment meaning: 10-day PBMC culture with coronavirus spike peptide pools or control peptides (ViraFEST assay). The unexposed donor gave CD4+ T cells before the COVID-19 pandemic (2011-2018). V lost 4 bases, J lost 0 bases, and 16 bases lay in between. The CDR3 has 17 amino acids. The germline V gene has CDR1 LNHDA and CDR2 SQIVND (reference sequence).

This sequence joins TRBV19 and TRBJ2-1, with no clear D. The TCR originated in a human donor in good health. What was sequenced was CD4+ T cells from blood, cultured in vitro. CDR3 loop: CASSRSEWLSSYNEQFF. CDR3 bases: TGTGCCAGTAGTAGATCGGAGTGGTTAAGCTCCTACAATGAGCAGTTCTTC.